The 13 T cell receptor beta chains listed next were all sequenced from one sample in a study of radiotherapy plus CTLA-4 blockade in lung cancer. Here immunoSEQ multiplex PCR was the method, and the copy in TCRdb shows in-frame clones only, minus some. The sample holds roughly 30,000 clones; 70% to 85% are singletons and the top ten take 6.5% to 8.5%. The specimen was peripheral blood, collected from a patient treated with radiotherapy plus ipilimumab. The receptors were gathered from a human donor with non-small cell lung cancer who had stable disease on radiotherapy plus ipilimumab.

The CDR3 protein is CASSLGQGTQETQYF. CDR3 coding DNA: TGTGCCAGCAGCTTAGGACAGGGGACCCAAGAGACCCAGTACTTC. The chain links TRBV7-7 to TRBJ2-5, with 8 bases matching TRBD1. CDR1 SSHAT and CDR2 FNYEAQ come from the germline V gene (reference sequence). The CDR3 sequence is 15 residues long. V dropped 1 base and J dropped 1; count of bases not matched to a gene: 2.

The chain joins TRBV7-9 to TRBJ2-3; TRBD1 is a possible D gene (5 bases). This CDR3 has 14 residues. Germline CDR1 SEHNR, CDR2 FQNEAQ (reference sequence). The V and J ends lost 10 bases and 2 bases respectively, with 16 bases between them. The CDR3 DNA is TGTGCCATATTAAGGGGAAGTTTCACAGATACGCAGTATTTT. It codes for CAILRGSFTDTQYF.

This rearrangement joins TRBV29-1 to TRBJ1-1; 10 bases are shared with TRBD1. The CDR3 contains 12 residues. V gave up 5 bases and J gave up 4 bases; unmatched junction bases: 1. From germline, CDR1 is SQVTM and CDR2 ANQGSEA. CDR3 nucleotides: TGCAGCGTTCGACAGGGGGCCACTGAAGCTTTCTTT. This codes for CSVRQGATEAFF.

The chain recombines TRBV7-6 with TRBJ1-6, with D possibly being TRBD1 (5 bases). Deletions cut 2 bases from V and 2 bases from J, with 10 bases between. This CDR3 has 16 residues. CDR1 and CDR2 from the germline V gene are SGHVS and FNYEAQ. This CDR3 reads CASSLRDLPYNSPLHF. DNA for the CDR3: TGTGCCAGCAGCTTAAGGGACCTCCCCTATAATTCACCCCTCCACTTT.

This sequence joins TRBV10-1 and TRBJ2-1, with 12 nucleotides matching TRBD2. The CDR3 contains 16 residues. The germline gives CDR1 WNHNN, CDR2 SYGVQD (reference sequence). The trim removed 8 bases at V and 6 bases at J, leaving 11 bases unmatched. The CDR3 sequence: CASVSPSGGEPNEQFF. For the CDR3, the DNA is TGCGCCAGCGTTTCTCCTAGCGGGGGGGAGCCCAATGAGCAGTTCTTC.

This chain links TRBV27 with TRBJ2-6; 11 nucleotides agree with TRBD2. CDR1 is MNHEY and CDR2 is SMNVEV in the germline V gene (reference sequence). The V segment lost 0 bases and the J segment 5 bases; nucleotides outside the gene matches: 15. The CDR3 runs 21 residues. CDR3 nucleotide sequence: TGTGCCAGCAGTTTATCGTGGCTAGCGGGGGGCGGCCGCCTGAGGGCCAACGTCCTGACTTTC. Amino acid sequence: CASSLSWLAGGGRLRANVLTF.

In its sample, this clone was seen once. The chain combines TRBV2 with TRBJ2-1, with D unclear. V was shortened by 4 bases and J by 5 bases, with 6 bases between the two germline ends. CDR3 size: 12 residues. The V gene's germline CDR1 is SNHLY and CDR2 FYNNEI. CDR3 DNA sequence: TGTGCCAGCAGTGGACGACACAATGAGCAGTTCTTC. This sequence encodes CASSGRHNEQFF.

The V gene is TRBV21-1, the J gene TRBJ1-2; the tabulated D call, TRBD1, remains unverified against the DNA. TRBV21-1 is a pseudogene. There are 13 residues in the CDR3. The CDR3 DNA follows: TGTGCCAGCAGCAAAAGACAGGGCCATGGCTACACCTTC. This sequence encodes CASSKRQGHGYTF.

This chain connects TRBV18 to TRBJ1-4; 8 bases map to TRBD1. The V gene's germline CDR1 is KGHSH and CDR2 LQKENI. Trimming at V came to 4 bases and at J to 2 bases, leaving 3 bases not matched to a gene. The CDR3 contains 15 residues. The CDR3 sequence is CASSRAGGTNEKLFF. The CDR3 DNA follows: TGTGCCAGCTCACGGGCAGGGGGCACTAATGAAAAACTGTTTTTT. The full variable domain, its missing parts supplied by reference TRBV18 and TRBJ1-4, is NAGVMQNPRHLVRRRGQEARLRCSPMKGHSHVYWYRQLPEEGLKFMVYLQKENIIDESGMPKERFSAEFPKEGPSILRIQQVVRGDSAAYFCASSRAGGTNEKLFFGSGTQLSVL.

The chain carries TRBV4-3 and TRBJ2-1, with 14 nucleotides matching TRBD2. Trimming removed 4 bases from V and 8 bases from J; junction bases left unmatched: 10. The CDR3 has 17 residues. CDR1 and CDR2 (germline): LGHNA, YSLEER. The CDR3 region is CASSRNMGLAGVDEQFF. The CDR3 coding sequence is TGCGCCAGCAGCCGGAATATGGGACTAGCGGGGGTCGATGAGCAGTTCTTC.

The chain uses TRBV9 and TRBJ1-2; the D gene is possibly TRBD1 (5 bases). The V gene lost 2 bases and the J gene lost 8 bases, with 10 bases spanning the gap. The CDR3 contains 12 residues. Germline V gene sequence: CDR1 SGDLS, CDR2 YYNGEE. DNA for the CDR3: TGTGCCAGCAGCGTTGCAGAGGGGGGCTACACCTTC. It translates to CASSVAEGGYTF.

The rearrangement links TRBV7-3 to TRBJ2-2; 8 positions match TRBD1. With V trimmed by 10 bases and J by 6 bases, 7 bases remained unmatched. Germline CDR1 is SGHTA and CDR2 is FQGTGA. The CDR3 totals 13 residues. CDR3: CATRDRLAGELFF. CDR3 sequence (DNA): TGTGCCACCCGGGACAGGTTAGCCGGGGAGCTGTTTTTT.

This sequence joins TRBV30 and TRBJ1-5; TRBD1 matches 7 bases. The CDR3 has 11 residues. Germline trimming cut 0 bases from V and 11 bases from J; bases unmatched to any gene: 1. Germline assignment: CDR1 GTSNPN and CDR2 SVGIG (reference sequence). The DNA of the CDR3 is TGTGCCTGGAGTGTAGGGACAGCCCAGCATTTT. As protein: CAWSVGTAQHF.